The present T cell receptor (beta chain) was sequenced within a study of blood T cell repertoires in COVID-19. In the study overall: Collection of acute and convalescent COVID-19 samples took place in the United States, Italy and Spain. Nucleic acid was either cDNA or gDNA, and it came from T cells, B-cell-depleted T cells, or PBMCs.

Per the original data handling: Estimation of nucleated cell counts relied on the amplification of reference gene primers. The method was immunoSEQ multiplex PCR; TCRdb's version includes in-frame clones alone and lacks a portion of them. The V and J calls and clone size are taken from that table; D and trimming were inferred from the DNA. The data hold roughly 130,000 clones, with roughly four fifths observed a single time. The CDR3 spans 15 residues. The germline CDR1 and CDR2 sequences are SGHRS and YFSETQ. J was trimmed by 2 bases and V by 3 bases; bases with no gene match: 2. The gene calls are TRBV5-1 and TRBJ2-1; TRBD2 aligns across 10 bases. Material for sequencing was peripheral blood. The TCR was taken from a woman of 80 years or more with acute or convalescent COVID-19. This CDR3 reads CASSSSGGPYNEQFF. CDR3 sequence (DNA): TGCGCCAGCAGCTCTAGCGGGGGCCCCTACAATGAGCAGTTCTTC. Based on the CDR3 plus reference TRBV5-1 and TRBJ2-1, the full variable domain is KAGVTQTPRYLIKTRGQQVTLSCSPISGHRSVSWYQQTPGQGLQFLFEYFSETQRNKGNFPGRFSGRQFSNSRSEMNVSTLELGDSALYLCASSSSGGPYNEQFFGPGTRLTVL.